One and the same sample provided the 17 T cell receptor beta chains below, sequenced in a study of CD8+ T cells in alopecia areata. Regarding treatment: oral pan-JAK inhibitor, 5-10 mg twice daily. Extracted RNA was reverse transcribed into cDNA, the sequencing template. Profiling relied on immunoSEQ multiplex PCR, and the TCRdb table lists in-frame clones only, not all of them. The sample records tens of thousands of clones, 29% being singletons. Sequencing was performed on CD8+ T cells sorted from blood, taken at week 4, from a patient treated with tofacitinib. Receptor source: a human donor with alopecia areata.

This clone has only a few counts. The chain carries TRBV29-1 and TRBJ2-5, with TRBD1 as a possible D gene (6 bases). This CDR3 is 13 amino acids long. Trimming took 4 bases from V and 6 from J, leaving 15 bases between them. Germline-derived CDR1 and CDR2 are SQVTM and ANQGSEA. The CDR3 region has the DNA TGCAGCGTTGGGGCAGGGGAGTCGAAGACCCAGTACTTC. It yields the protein CSVGAGESKTQYF.

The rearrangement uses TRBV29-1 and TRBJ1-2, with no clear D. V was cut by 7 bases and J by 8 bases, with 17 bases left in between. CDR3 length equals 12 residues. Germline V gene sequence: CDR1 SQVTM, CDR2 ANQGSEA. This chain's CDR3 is CSDLGPPGGYTF. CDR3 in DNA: TGCAGCGACCTTGGTCCCCCGGGCGGCTACACCTTC.

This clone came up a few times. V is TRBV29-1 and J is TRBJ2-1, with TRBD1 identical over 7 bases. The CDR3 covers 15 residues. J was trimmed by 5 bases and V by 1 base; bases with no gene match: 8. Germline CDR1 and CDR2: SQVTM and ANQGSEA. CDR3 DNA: TGCAGCGTTGAAGGGATAGGGGGCCCTAACAATGAGCAGTTCTTC. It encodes CSVEGIGGPNNEQFF.

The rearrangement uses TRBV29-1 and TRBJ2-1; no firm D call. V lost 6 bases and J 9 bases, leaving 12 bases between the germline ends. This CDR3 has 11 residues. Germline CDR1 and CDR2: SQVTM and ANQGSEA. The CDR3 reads CSVPWSGEQFF. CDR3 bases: TGCAGCGTCCCCTGGTCCGGTGAGCAGTTCTTC.

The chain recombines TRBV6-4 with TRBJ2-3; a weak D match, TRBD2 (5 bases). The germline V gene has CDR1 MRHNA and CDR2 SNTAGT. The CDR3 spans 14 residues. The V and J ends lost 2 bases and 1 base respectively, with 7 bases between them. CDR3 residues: CASSDNGGTDTQYF. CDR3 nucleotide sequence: TGTGCCAGCAGTGACAACGGGGGCACAGATACGCAGTATTTT.

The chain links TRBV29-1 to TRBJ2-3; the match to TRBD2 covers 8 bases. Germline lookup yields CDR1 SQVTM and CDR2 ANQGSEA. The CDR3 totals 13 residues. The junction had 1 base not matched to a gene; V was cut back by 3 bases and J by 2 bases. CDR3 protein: CSVDSGNTDTQYF. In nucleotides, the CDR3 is TGCAGCGTTGATAGCGGGAACACAGATACGCAGTATTTT.

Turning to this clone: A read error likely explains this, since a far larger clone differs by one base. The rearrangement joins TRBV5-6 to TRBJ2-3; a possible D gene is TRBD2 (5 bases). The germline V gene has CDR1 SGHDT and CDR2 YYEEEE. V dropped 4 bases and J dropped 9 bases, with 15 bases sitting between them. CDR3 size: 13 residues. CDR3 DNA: TGTGCCAGCAGCCAAGATAGTTCGGGAACGCAGTATTTT. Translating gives CASSQDSSGTQYF.

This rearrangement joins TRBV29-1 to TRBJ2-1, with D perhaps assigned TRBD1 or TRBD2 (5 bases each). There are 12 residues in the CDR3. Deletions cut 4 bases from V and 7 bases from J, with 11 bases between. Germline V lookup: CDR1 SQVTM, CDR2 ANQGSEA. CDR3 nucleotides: TGCAGCGTTGGGCGAGGGGTGAATGAGCAGTTCTTC. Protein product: CSVGRGVNEQFF.

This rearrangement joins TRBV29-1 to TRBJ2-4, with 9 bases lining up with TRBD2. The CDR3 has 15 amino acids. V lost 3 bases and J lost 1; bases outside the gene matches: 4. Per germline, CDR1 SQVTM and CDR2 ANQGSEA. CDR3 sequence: CSVEVSGSAKNIQYF. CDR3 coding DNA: TGCAGCGTTGAGGTTAGCGGGAGTGCCAAAAACATTCAGTACTTC.

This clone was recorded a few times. CDR3 in amino acids: CSVGDSGANVLTF. In nucleotides, the CDR3 is TGCAGCGTTGGGGACTCTGGGGCCAACGTCCTGACTTTC. The chain recombines TRBV29-1 with TRBJ2-6; D is unclear. The CDR3 loop spans 13 amino acids. The V gene lost 4 bases and the J gene lost 0 bases, with 4 bases spanning the gap. Germline CDR1 and CDR2: SQVTM and ANQGSEA. The full variable domain, its missing parts supplied by reference TRBV29-1 and TRBJ2-6, is SAVISQKPSRDICQRGTSLTIQCQVDSQVTMMFWYRQQPGQSLTLIATANQGSEATYESGFVIDKFPISRPNLTFSTLTVSNMSPEDSSIYLCSVGDSGANVLTFGAGSRLTVL.

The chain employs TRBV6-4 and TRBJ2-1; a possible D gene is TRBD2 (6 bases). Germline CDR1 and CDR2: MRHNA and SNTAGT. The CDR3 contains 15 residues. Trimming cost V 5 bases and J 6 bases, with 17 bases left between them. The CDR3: CASSFSGVAPNEQFF. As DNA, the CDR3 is TGTGCCAGCAGTTTTAGCGGAGTAGCCCCCAATGAGCAGTTCTTC.

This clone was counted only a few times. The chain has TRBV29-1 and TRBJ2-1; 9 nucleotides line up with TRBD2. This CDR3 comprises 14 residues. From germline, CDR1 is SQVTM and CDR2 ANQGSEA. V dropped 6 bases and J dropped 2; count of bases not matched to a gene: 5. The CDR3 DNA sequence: TGCAGCGTGGGGGCGGGAGGGCCCTACAATGAGCAGTTCTTC. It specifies CSVGAGGPYNEQFF.

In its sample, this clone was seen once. CDR3 protein: CASSLRLAGTNEQFF. The CDR3 DNA is TGTGCCAGCAGTTTACGCCTAGCGGGTACCAATGAGCAGTTCTTC. The chain employs TRBV27 and TRBJ2-1; TRBD2 matches 8 bases. The CDR3 length is 15 residues. V was pared by 2 bases and J by 6 bases, with 6 bases of the junction left unmatched. Per germline, CDR1 MNHEY and CDR2 SMNVEV (reference sequence).

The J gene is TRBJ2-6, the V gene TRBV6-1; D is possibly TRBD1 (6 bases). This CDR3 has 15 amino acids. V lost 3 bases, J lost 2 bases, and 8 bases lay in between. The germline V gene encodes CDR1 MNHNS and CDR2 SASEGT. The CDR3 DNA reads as TGTGCCAGCAGTGAGAAGGGGGCTGGGGCCAACGTCCTGACTTTC. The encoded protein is CASSEKGAGANVLTF.

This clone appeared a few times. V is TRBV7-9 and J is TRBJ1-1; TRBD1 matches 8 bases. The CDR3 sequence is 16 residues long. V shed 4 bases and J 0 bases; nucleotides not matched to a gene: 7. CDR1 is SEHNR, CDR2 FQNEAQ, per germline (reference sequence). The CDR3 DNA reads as TGTGCCAGCAGCTCGACAGGGGTTCAAGTGAACACTGAAGCTTTCTTT. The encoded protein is CASSSTGVQVNTEAFF.

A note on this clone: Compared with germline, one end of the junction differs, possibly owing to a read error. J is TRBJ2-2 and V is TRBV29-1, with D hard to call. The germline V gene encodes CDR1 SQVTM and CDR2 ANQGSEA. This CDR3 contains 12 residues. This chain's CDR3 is CSVEGWTGELFF. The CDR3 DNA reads TGCAGCGTCGAAGGGTGGACCGGGGAGCTGTTTTTT.

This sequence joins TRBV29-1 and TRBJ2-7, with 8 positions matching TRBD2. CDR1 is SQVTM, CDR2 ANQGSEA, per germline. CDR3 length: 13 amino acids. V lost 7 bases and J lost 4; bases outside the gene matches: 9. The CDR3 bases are TGCAGCGCCTCGACTAGCGCGGGTTACGAGCAGTACTTC. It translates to CSASTSAGYEQYF.